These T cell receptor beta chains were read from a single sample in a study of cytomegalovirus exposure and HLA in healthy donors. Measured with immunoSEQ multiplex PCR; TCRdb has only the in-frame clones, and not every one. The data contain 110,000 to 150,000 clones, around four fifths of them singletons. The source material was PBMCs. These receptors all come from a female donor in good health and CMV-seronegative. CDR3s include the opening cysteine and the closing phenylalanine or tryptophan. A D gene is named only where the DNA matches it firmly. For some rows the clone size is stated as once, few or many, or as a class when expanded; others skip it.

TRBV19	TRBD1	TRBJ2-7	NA	CARGSERGQVTGLEIYEQYF	TGTGCCAGAGGGTCCGAAAGGGGACAGGTAACGGGACTGGAGATCTACGAGCAGTACTTC
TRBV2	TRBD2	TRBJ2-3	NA	CASSKSLAGGTDTQYF	TGTGCCAGCAGTAAGAGTTTGGCGGGGGGCACAGATACGCAGTATTTT
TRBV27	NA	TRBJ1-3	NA	CASSFSGSGNTIYF	TGTGCCAGCAGTTTTTCCGGCTCTGGAAACACCATATATTTT
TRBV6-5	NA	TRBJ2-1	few	CASSSGAYNEQFF	TGTGCCAGCAGCTCTGGAGCCTACAATGAGCAGTTCTTC
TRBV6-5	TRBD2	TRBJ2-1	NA	CASQTSGRPYNEQFF	TGTGCCAGTCAGACTAGCGGGAGACCCTACAATGAGCAGTTCTTC
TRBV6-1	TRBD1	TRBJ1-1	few	CASDRGNTEAFF	TGTGCCAGTGACAGGGGGAACACTGAAGCTTTCTTT
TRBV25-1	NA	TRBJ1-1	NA	CASRDTGNTEAFF	TGTGCCAGCAGGGATACAGGAAACACTGAAGCTTTCTTT
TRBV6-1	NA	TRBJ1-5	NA	CASSEGRGRNQPQHF	TGTGCCAGCAGTGAGGGTAGGGGAAGGAATCAGCCCCAGCATTTT
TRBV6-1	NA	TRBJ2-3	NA	CASSLAGRTDTQYF	TGTGCCAGCAGTCTAGCAGGGAGGACAGATACGCAGTATTTT
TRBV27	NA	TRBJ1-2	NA	CASSLSAGRGYTF	TGTGCCAGCAGTTTATCCGCTGGGAGGGGCTACACCTTC
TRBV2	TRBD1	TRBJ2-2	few	CASIEQGPSGELFF	TGTGCCAGCATCGAACAGGGGCCTTCCGGGGAGCTGTTTTTT
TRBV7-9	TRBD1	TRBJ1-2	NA	CASSLEVTGQGARGYTF	TGTGCCAGCAGCTTAGAAGTTACGGGACAGGGGGCGCGCGGCTACACCTTC
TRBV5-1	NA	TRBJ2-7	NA	CASSLAGARVVYEQYF	TGCGCCAGCAGCTTGGCCGGCGCCAGGGTGGTCTACGAGCAGTACTTC
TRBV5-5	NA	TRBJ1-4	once	CASRDMKTGPNEKLFF	TGTGCCAGCAGGGATATGAAAACAGGGCCCAATGAAAAACTGTTTTTT
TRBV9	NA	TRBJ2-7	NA	CASSVGLLRGYEQYF	TGTGCCAGCAGCGTGGGACTCTTAAGAGGATACGAGCAGTACTTC
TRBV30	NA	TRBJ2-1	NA	CAKRSYNEQFF	TGTGCCAAGCGGTCCTACAATGAGCAGTTCTTC
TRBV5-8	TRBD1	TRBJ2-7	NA	CASSLGQGWYEQYF	TGTGCCAGCAGCTTGGGACAGGGTTGGTACGAGCAGTACTTC
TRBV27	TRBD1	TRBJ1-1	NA	CASSLTGGNTEAFF	TGTGCCAGCAGTCTCACAGGGGGGAACACTGAAGCTTTCTTT
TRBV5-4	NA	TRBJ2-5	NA	CASSLGGLGEETQYF	TGTGCCAGCAGCTTGGGAGGGCTCGGCGAAGAGACCCAGTACTTC
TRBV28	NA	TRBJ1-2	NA	CASIGGASNYGYTF	TGTGCCAGCATCGGGGGGGCGTCAAACTATGGCTACACCTTC
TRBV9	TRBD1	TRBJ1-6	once	CASSEQGNSPLHF	TGTGCCAGCAGCGAACAGGGGAATTCACCCCTCCACTTT
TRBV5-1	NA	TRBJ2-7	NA	CASSPSTGTTYEQYF	TGCGCCAGCAGCCCATCGACAGGTACTACCTACGAGCAGTACTTC
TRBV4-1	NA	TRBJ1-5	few	CASSQAGGSQPQHF	TGCGCCAGCAGCCAAGCAGGAGGGAGTCAGCCCCAGCATTTT
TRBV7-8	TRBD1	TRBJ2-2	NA	CASSSGQGNTGELFF	TGTGCCAGCAGCTCGGGACAGGGAAACACCGGGGAGCTGTTTTTT
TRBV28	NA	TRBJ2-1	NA	CASGKGEGNNEQFF	TGTGCCAGCGGTAAGGGGGAGGGGAACAATGAGCAGTTCTTC
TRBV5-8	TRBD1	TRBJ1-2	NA	CASSSGQGQEYGYTF	TGTGCCAGCAGCTCCGGACAGGGACAAGAGTATGGCTACACCTTC
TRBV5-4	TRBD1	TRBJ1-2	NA	CASSAPGTGDYGYTF	TGTGCCAGCAGCGCCCCCGGGACAGGGGACTATGGCTACACCTTC
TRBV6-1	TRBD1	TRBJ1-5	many	CASDTGGSNQPQHF	TGTGCCAGCGATACAGGGGGTAGCAATCAGCCCCAGCATTTT
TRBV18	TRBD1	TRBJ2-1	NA	CASSTGQMFNEQFF	TGTGCCAGCTCAACGGGACAGATGTTCAATGAGCAGTTCTTC
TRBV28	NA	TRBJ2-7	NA	CASSLGGGEYEQYF	TGTGCCAGCAGTCTGGGTGGCGGGGAATACGAGCAGTACTTC
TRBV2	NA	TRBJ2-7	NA	CARRGKGQISSYEQYF	TGTGCCAGGCGAGGGAAAGGCCAGATAAGCTCCTACGAGCAGTACTTC
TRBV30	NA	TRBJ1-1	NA	CAWSLGRSGEAFF	TGTGCCTGGAGTTTGGGGCGGTCGGGTGAAGCTTTCTTT
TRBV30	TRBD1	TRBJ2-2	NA	CAWSSGTGFVLGTGELFF	TGTGCCTGGAGTTCCGGGACAGGCTTCGTGTTGGGCACCGGGGAGCTGTTTTTT
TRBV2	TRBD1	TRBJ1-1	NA	CATRQGGVKNTEAFF	TGTGCCACAAGACAGGGGGGGGTGAAGAACACTGAAGCTTTCTTT
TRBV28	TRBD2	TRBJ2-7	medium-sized	CASSFGTSSYEQYF	TGTGCCAGCAGTTTCGGGACTAGCAGCTACGAGCAGTACTTC
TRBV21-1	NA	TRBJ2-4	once	CASSRSQGRGDKNIQYF	TGTGCCAGCAGCAGGTCACAGGGTAGGGGAGACAAAAACATTCAGTACTTC
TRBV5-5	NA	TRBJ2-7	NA	CASSLGTGTYEQYF	TGTGCCAGCAGCCTAGGCACAGGGACCTACGAGCAGTACTTC
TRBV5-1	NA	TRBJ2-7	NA	CASSFQGRYEQYF	TGCGCCAGCAGCTTCCAGGGGCGATACGAGCAGTACTTC
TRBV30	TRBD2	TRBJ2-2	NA	CAWSALFHSGGFRNTGELFF	TGTGCCTGGAGTGCCCTTTTCCATAGCGGGGGGTTCCGTAACACCGGGGAGCTGTTTTTT
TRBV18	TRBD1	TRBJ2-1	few	CASSSQQGALNNEQFF	TGTGCCAGCTCATCCCAACAGGGGGCGCTCAACAATGAGCAGTTCTTC
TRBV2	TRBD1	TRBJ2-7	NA	CASSELQGTIGEQYF	TGTGCCAGCAGTGAGTTACAGGGGACCATTGGGGAGCAGTACTTC
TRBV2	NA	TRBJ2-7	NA	CASSERREYF	TGTGCCAGCAGTGAAAGGAGAGAGTACTTC
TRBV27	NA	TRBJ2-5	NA	CASSLSMAGIETQYF	TGTGCCAGCAGTTTATCGATGGCGGGTATCGAGACCCAGTACTTC
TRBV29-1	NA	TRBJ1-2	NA	CSVDGGHPNYGYTF	TGCAGCGTTGATGGCGGACACCCTAACTATGGCTACACCTTC
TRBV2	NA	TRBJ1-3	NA	CASSERLRSSGNTIYF	TGTGCCAGCAGTGAAAGACTGAGGAGCTCTGGAAACACCATATATTTT
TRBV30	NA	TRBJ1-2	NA	CASNTGVRGYGYTF	TGTGCCTCCAACACGGGGGTACGAGGCTATGGCTACACCTTC
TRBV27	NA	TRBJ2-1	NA	CASSLPQTSSRYNEQFF	TGTGCCAGCAGTTTACCCCAGACAAGCAGCCGATACAATGAGCAGTTCTTC
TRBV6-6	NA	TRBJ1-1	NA	CASNPGVSLNTEAFF	TGTGCCAGCAATCCAGGGGTCTCCCTGAACACTGAAGCTTTCTTT
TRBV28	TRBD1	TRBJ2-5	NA	CASSNRGQETQYF	TGTGCCAGCAGTAACAGGGGACAAGAGACCCAGTACTTC
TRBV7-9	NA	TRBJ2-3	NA	CASASGSQTDTQYF	TGTGCCAGCGCCTCGGGTTCCCAAACAGATACGCAGTATTTT
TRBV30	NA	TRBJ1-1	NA	CAFSRLGGTEAFF	TGTGCCTTCTCCAGGTTGGGGGGAACTGAAGCTTTCTTT
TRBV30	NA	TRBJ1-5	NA	CAWSEAEEQPQHF	TGTGCCTGGAGTGAGGCCGAGGAACAGCCCCAGCATTTT
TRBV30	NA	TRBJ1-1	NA	CAWRENRVEAFF	TGTGCCTGGAGAGAAAACAGGGTTGAAGCTTTCTTT
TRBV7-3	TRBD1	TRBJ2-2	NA	CASSLGQADTGELFF	TGTGCCAGCAGCTTGGGACAGGCGGACACCGGGGAGCTGTTTTTT